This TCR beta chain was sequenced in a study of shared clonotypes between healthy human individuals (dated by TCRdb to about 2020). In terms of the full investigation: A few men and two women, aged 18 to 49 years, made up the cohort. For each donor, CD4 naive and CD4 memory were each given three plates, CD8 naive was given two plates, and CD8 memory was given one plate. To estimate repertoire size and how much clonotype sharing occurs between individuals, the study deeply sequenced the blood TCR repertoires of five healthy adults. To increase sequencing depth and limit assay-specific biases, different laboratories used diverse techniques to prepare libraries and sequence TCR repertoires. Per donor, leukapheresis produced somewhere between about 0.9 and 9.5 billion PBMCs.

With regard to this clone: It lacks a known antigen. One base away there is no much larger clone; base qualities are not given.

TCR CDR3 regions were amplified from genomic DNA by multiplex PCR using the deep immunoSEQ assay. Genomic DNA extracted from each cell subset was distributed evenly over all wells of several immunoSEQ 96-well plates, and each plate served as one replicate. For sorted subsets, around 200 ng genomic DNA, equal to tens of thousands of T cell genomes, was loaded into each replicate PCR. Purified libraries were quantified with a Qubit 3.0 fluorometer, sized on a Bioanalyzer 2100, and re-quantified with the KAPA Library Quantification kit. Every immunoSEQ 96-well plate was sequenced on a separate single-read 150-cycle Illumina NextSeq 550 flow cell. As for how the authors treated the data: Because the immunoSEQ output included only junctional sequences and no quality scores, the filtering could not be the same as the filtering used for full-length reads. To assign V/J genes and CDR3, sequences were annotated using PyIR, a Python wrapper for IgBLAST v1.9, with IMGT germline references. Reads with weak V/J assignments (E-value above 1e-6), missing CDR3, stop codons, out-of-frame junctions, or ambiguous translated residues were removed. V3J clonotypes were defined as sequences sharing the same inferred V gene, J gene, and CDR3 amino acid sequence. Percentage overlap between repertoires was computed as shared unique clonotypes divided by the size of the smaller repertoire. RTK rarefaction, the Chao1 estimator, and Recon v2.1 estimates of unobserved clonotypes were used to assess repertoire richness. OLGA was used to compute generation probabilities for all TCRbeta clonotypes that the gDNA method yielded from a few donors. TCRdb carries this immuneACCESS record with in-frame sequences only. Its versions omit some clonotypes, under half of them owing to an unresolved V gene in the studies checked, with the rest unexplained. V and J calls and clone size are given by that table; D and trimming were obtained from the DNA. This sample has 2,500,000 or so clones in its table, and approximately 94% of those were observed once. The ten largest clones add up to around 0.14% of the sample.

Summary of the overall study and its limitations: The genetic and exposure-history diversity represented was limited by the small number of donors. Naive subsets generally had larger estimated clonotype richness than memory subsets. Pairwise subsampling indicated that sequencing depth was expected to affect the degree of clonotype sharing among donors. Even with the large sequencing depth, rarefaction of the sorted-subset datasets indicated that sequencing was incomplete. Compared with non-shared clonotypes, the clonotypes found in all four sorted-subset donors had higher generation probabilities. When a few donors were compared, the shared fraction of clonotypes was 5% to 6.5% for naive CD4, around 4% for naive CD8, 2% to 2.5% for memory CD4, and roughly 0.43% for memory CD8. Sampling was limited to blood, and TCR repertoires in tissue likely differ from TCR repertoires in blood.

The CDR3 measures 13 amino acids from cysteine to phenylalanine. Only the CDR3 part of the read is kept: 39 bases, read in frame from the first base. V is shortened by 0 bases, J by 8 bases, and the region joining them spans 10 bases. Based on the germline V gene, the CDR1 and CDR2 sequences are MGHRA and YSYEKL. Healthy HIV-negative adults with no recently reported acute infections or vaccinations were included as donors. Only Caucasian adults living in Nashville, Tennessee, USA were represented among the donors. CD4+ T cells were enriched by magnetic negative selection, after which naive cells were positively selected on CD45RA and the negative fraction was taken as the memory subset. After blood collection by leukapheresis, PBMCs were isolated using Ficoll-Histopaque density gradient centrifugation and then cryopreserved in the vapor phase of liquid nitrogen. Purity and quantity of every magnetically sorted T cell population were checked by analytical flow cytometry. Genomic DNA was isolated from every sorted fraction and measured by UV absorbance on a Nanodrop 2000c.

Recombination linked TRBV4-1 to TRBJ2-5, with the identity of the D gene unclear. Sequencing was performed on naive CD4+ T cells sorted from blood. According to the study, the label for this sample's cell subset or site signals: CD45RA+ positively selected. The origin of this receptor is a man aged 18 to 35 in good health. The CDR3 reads CASSQEREATQYF. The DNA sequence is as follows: TGCGCCAGCAGCCAAGAACGAGAGGCCACCCAGTACTTC.